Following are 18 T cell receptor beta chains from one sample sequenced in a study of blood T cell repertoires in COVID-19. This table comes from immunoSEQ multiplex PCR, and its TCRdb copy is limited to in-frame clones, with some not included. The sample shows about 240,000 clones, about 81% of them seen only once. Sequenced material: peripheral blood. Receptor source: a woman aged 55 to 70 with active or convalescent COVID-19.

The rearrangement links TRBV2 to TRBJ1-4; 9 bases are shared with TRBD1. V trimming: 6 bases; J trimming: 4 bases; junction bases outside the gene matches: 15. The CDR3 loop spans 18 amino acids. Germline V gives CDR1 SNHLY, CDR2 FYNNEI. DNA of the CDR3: TGTGCCAGCAGCGCCACCTCCCCACAGGGGGCAATTAATGAAAAACTGTTTTTT. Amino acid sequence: CASSATSPQGAINEKLFF.

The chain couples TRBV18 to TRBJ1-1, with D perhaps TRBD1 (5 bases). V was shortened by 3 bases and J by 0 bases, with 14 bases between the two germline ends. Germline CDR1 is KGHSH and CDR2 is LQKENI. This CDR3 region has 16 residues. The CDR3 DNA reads TGTGCCAGCTCACCTTCGGGGGGTTGGTTGAACACTGAAGCTTTCTTT. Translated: CASSPSGGWLNTEAFF.

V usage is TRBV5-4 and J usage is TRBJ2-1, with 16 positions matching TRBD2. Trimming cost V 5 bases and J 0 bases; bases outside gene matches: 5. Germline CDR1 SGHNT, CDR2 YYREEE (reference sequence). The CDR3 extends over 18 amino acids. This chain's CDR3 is CASSQGLAGGSSYNEQFF. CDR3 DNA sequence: TGTGCCAGCAGTCAGGGACTAGCGGGGGGGAGCTCCTACAATGAGCAGTTCTTC.

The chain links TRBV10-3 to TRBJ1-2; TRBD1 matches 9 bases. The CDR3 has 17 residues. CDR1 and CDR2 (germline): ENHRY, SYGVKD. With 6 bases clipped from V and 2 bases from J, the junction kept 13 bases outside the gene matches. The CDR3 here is CAIRSLGKGQGNYGYTF. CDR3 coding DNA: TGTGCCATCAGGAGCCTCGGAAAGGGACAGGGAAACTATGGCTACACCTTC.

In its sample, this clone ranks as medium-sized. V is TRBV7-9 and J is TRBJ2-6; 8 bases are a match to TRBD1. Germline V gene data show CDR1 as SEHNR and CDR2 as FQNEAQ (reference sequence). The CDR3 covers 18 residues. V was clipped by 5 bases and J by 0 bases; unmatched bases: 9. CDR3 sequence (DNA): TGTGCCAGCAGCAGAGGACAGGGTGTCGGCTCTGGGGCCAACGTCCTGACTTTC. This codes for CASSRGQGVGSGANVLTF. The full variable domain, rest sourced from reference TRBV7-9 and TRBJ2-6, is DTGVSQNPRHKITKRGQNVTFRCDPISEHNRLYWYRQTLGQGPEFLTYFQNEAQLEKSRLLSDRFSAERPKGSFSTLEIQRTEQGDSAMYLCASSRGQGVGSGANVLTFGAGSRLTVL.

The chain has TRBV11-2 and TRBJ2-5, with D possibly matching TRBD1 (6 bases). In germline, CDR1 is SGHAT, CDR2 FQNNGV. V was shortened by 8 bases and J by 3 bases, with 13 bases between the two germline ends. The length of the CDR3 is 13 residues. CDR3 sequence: CASHLGAEETQYF. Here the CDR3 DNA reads TGTGCCAGCCATCTGGGGGCGGAAGAGACCCAGTACTTC.

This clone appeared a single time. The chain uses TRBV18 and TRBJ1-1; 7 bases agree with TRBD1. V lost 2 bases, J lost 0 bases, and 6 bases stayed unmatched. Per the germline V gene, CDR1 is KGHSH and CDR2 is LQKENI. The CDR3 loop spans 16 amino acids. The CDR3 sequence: CASSPAPGQMNTEAFF. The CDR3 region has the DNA TGTGCCAGCTCACCAGCGCCGGGACAGATGAACACTGAAGCTTTCTTT.

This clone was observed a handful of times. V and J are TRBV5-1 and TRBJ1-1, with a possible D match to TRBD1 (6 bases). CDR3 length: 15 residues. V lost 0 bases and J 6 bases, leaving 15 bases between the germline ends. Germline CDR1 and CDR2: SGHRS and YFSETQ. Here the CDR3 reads CASSLALTGLAEAFF. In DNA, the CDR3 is TGCGCCAGCAGCTTGGCCCTTACAGGGCTAGCTGAAGCTTTCTTT.

CDR3 sequence: CASSVADNQPQHF. CDR3 DNA: TGTGCCAGCAGTGTGGCAGACAATCAGCCCCAGCATTTT. The chain couples TRBV2 to TRBJ1-5; D not resolved. The CDR3 consists of 13 residues. The V end lost 4 bases, the J end lost 3 bases, and 7 bases lay between the germline ends. CDR1 and CDR2 (germline): SNHLY, FYNNEI.

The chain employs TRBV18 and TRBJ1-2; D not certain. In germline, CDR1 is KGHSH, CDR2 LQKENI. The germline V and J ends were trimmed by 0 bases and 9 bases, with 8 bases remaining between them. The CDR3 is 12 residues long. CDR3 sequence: CASSPPGGSYTF. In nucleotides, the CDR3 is TGTGCCAGCTCACCACCTGGCGGGAGCTACACCTTC.

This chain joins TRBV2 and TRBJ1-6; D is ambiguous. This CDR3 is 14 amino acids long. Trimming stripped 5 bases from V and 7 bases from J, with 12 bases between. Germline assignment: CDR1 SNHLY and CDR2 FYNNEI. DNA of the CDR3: TGTGCCAGCAGTCCCACACCGTTGAATTCACCCCTCCACTTT. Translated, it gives CASSPTPLNSPLHF.

CDR3 loop: CASSGGQGNSPLHF. The CDR3 region has the DNA TGCGCCAGCAGCGGGGGACAGGGTAATTCACCCCTCCACTTT. The genes are TRBV5-1 and TRBJ1-6, with 9 bases aligning to TRBD1. Losses at the gene ends were 4 bases for V and 6 bases for J; bases not matched to a gene: 2. There are 14 residues in the CDR3. In germline, CDR1 is SGHRS, CDR2 YFSETQ.

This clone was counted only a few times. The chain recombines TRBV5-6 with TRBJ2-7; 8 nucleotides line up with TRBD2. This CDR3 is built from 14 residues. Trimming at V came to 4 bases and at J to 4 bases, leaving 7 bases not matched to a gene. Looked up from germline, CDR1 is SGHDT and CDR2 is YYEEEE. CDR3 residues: CASSPGRGGYEQYF. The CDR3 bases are TGTGCCAGCAGCCCCGGGAGGGGGGGGTACGAGCAGTACTTC.

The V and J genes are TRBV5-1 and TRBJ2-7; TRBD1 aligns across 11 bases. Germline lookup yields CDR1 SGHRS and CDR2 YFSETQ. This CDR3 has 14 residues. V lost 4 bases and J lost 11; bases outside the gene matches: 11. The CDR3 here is CASSPGTGGIREYF. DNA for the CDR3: TGCGCCAGCAGCCCCGGGACAGGGGGAATACGAGAGTACTTC.

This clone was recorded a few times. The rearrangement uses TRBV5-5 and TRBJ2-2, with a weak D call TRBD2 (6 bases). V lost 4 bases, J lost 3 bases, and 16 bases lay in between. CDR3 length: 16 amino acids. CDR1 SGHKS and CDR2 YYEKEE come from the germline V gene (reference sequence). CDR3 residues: CASSVGWGVDTGELFF. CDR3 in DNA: TGTGCCAGCAGCGTTGGTTGGGGGGTAGACACCGGGGAGCTGTTTTTT.

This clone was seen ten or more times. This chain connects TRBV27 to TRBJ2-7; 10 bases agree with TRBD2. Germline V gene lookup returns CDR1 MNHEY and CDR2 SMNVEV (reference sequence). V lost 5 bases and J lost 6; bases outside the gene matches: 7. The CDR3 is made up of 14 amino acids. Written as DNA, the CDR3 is TGTGCCAGCAGTCCAGTAGCGGGGGGTGGCGAGCAGTACTTC. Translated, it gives CASSPVAGGGEQYF.

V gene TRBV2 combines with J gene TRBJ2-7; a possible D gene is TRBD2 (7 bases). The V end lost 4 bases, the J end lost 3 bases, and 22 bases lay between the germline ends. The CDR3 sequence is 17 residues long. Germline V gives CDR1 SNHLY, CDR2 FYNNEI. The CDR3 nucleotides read TGTGCCAGCAGTGTAGAAGCGGGACATCAAATTTACTACGAGCAGTACTTC. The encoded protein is CASSVEAGHQIYYEQYF.

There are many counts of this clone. CDR3 DNA: TGTGCCAGCAGCTTAGCCGGGAGGAACTATCAGCCCCAGCATTTT. Translation gives CASSLAGRNYQPQHF. The V and J genes are TRBV7-2 and TRBJ1-5; no definite D call. The ends were cut back, 0 bases at V and 5 bases at J, with 11 bases in the middle. CDR1 and CDR2 (germline): SGHTA, FQGNSA. This CDR3 is built from 15 residues. The entire variable domain, with the rest obtained from reference TRBV7-2 and TRBJ1-5, is as follows: GAGVSQSPSNKVTEKGKDVELRCDPISGHTALYWYRQSLGQGLEFLIYFQGNSAPDKSGLPSDRFSAERTGGSVSTLTIQRTQQEDSAVYLCASSLAGRNYQPQHFGDGTRLSIL.